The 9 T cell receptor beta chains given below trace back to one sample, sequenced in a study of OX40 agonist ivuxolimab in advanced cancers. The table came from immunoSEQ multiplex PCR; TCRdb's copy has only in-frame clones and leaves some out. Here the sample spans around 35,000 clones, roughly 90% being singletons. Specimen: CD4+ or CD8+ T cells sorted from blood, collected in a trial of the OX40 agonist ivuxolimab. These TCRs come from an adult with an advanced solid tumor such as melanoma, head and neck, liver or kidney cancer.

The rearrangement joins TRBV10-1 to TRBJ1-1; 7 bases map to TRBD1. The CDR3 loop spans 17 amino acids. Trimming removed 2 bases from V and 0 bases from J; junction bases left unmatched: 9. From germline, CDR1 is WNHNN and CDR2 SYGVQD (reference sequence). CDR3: CASSEVGQPELNTEAFF. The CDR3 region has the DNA TGCGCCAGCAGTGAGGTGGGACAGCCTGAATTGAACACTGAAGCTTTCTTT.

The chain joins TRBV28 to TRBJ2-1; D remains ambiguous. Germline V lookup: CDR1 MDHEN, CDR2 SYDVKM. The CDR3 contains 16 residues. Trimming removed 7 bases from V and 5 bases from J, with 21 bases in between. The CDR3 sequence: CASTSLFVWANNEQFF. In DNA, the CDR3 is TGTGCCAGCACCTCGCTGTTTGTATGGGCAAACAATGAGCAGTTCTTC.

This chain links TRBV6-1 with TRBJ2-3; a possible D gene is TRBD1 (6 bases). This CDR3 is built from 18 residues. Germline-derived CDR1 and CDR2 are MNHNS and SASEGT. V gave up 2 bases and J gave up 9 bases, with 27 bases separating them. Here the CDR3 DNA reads TGTGCCAGCAGTGAATCCCTTGGTTGGGGGCAGCGTGTTGGGACGCAGTATTTT. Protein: CASSESLGWGQRVGTQYF.

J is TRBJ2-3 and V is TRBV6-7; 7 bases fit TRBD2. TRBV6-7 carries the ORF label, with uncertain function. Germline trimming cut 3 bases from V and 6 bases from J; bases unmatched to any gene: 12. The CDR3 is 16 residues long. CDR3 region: CASSYSTGRGGDTQYF. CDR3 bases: TGTGCCAGCAGTTATTCCACGGGGAGGGGCGGGGATACGCAGTATTTT.

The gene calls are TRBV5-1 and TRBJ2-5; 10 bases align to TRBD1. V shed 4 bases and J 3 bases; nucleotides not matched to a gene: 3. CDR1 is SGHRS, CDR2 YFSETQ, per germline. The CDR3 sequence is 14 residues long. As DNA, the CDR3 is TGCGCCAGCAGCCCCGGGACAGGGGAAGAGACCCAGTACTTC. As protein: CASSPGTGEETQYF.

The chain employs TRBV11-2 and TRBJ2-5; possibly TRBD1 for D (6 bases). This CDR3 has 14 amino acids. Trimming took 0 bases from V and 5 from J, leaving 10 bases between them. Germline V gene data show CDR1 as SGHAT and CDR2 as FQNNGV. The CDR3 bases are TGTGCCAGCAGCTTAGAACAGGGCTCCGAGACCCAGTACTTC. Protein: CASSLEQGSETQYF.

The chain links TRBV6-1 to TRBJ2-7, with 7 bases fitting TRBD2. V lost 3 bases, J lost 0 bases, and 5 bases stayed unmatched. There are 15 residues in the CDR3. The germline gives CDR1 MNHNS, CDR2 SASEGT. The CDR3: CASSEWTRASYEQYF. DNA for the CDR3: TGTGCCAGCAGTGAGTGGACTAGAGCCTCCTACGAGCAGTACTTC.

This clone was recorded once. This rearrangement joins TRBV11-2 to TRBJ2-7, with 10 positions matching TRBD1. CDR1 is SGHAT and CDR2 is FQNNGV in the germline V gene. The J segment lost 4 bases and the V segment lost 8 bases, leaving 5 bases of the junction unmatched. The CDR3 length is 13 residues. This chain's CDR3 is CASGTGVAYEQYF. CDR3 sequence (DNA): TGTGCCAGCGGGACAGGGGTAGCATACGAGCAGTACTTC.

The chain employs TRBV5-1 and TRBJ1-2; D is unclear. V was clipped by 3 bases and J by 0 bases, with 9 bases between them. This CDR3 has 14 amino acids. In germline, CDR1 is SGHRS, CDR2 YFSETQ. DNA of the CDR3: TGCGCCAGCAGCTCTGACTTAGCTAACTATGGCTACACCTTC. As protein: CASSSDLANYGYTF.